In its sample, the clone carrying this TCR beta chain was seen many times. The antigen is unknown. MiXCR, applied by TCRdb to the 5' RACE reads, yields one record per CDR3 protein. Of about 200,000 distinct CDR3 sequences detected, approximately 20% appear once; the ten largest clones hold roughly 2.3%. The V gene lost 5 bases and the J gene lost 6 bases, with 5 bases spanning the gap. The CDR3 is made up of 11 amino acids. From germline, CDR1 is KGHDR and CDR2 SFDVKD. This record belongs to a study of T-cell memory formation after mild COVID-19. As for the study in general: Among the donors, TCR clusters were largely specific to each donor.

The study's findings and limits: A subset of responding clones appeared in pre-infection memory, suggesting cross-reactive memory joined. Nothing showed for sure that second-wave clones peaking on day 37 were SARS-CoV-2 specific.

The J gene is TRBJ2-3, the V gene TRBV24-1, with unresolved D. Sequenced: PBMCs or a T cell subset sorted from them (not recorded which). This sequence was found in an adult woman who had mild COVID-19 (a few samples of this study predate the infection). Cell type and time point are not known. CDR3 in amino acids: CATSVKDTQYF. As DNA, the CDR3 is TGTGCCACCAGTGTTAAGGATACGCAGTATTTT.